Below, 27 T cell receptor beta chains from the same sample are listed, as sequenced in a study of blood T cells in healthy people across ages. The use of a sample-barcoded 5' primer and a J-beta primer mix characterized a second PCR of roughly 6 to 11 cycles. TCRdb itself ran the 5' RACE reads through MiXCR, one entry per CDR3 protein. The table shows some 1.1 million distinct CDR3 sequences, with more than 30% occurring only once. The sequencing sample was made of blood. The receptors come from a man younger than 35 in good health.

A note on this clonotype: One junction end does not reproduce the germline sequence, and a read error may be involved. The CDR3 DNA reads TGTGCCAGCAGTCCGAGTGCGGCCGAAGCAGATACGCGGTATTTT. Protein product: CASSPSAAEADTRYF. The chain couples TRBV7-2 to TRBJ2-3; D is undetermined. CDR1 is SGHTA, CDR2 FQGNSA, per germline. CDR3 length equals 15 residues.

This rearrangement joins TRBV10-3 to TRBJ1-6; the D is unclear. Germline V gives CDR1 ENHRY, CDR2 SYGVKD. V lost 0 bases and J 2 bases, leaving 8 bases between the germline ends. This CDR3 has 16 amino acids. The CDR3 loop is CAISESGEAYNSPLHF. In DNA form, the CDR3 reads TGTGCCATCAGTGAGTCGGGTGAGGCCTATAATTCACCCCTCCACTTT.

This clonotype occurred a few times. The CDR3 nucleotides read TGCAGTGCGAGGCTGGGTGGTCGCACAGATACGCAGTATTTT. Protein sequence: CSARLGGRTDTQYF. The chain joins TRBV20-1 to TRBJ2-3; no reliable D call. The CDR3 contains 14 residues. CDR1 is DFQATT and CDR2 is SNEGSKA in the germline V gene (reference sequence). V lost 6 bases and J lost 1, with 14 bases in between.

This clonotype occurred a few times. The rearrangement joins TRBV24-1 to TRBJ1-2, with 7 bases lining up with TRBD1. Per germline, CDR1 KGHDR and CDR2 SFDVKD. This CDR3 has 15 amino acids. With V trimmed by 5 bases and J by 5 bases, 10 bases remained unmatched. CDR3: CATSASAGQLYGYTF. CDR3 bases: TGTGCCACCAGTGCCTCGGCGGGACAGTTATATGGCTACACCTTC.

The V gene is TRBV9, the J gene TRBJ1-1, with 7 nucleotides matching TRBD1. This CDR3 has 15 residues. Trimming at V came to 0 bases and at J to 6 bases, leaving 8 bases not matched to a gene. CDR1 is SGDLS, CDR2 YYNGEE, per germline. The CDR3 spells CASSVDRGLNPEAFF. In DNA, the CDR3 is TGTGCCAGCAGCGTAGATAGGGGGCTTAACCCTGAAGCTTTCTTT.

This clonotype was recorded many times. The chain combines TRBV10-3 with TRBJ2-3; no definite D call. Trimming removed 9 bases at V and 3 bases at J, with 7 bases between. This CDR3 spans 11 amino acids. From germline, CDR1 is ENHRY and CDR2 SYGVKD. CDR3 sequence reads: CAMAETDTQYF. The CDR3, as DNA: TGTGCCATGGCGGAGACAGATACGCAGTATTTT.

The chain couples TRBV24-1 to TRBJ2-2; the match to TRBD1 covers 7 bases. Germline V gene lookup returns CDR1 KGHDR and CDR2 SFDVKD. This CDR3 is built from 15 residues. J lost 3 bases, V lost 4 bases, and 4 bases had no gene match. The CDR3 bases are TGTGCCACCAGTGAGAGGGACAGCGACACCGGGGAGCTGTTTTTT. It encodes CATSERDSDTGELFF.

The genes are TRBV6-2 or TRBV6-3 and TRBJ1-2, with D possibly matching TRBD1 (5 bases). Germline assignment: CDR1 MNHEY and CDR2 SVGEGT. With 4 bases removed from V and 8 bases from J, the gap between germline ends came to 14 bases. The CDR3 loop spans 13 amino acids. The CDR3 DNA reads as TGTGCCAGCAGTTCCATTCAGGGTTGGGGCTACACCTTC. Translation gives CASSSIQGWGYTF.

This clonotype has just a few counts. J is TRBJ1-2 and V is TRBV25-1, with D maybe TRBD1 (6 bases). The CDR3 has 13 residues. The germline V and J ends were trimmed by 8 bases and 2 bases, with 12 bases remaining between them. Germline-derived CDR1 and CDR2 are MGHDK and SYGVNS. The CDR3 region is CASADRLNYGYTF. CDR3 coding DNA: TGTGCCAGCGCAGACAGGTTAAACTATGGCTACACCTTC.

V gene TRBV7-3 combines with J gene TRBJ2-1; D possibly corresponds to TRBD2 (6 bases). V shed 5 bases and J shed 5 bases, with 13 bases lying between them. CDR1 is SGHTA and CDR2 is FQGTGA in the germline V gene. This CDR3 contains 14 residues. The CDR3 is CASSRSGLDNEQFF. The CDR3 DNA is TGTGCCAGCAGCCGGTCGGGACTTGACAATGAGCAGTTCTTC. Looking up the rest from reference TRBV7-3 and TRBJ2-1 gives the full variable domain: GAGVSQTPSNKVTEKGKYVELRCDPISGHTALYWYRQSLGQGPEFLIYFQGTGAADDSGLPNDRFFAVRPEGSVSTLKIQRTERGDSAVYLCASSRSGLDNEQFFGPGTRLTVL.

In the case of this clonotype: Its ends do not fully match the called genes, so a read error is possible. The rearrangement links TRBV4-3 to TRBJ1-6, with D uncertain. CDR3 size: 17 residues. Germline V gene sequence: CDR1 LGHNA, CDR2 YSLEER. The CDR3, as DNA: TGCGCCAGCAGCCAAGATTCCGGGAGCTCCTATAATTCACCCCCCCACTTT. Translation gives CASSQDSGSSYNSPPHF.

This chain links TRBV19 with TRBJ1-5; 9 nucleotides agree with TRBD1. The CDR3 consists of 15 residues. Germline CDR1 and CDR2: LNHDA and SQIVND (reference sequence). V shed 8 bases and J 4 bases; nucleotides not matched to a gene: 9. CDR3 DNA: TGTGCCAGTCAGGGCTTGGGACAGGGAAATCAGCCCCAGCATTTT. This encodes CASQGLGQGNQPQHF. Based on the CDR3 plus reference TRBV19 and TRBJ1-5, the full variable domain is DGGITQSPKYLFRKEGQNVTLSCEQNLNHDAMYWYRQDPGQGLRLIYYSQIVNDFQKGDIAEGYSVSREKKESFPLTVTSAQKNPTAFYLCASQGLGQGNQPQHFGDGTRLSIL.

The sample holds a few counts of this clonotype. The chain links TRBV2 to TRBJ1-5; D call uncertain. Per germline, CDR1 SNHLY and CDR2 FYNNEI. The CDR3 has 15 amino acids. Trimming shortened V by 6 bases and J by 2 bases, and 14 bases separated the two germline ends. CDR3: CASRVEVNGNQPQHF. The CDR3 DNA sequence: TGTGCCAGCAGGGTAGAGGTGAACGGCAATCAGCCCCAGCATTTT.

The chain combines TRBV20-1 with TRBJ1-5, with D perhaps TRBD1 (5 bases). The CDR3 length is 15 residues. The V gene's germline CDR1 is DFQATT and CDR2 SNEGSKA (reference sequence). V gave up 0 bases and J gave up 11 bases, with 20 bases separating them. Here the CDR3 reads CSARDPGPSGSAQHF. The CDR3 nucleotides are TGCAGTGCTAGAGATCCAGGGCCCTCCGGTAGCGCCCAGCATTTT.

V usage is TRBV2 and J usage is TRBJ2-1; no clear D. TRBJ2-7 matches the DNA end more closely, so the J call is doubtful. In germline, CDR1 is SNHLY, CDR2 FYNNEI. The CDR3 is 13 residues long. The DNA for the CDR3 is TGTGCCAGCAAAGAGAGCTCCTACAATGAGCAGTACTTC. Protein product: CASKESSYNEQYF.

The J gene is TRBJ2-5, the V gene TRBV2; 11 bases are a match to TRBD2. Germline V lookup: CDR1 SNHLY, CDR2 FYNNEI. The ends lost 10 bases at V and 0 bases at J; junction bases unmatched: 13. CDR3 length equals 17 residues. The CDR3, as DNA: TGTGCCAACAGCACACCCTCTAGCGGGGGGTACCAAGAGACCCAGTACTTC. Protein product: CANSTPSSGGYQETQYF.

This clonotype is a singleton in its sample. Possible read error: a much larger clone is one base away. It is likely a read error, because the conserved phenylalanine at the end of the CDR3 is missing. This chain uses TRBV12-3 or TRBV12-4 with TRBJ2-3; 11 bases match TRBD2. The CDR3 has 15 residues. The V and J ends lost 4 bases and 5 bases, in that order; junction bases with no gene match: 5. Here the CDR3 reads CASSSPSGGIDTQYS. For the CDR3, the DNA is TGTGCCAGCAGTTCTCCTAGCGGGGGGATAGATACGCAGTATTCT.

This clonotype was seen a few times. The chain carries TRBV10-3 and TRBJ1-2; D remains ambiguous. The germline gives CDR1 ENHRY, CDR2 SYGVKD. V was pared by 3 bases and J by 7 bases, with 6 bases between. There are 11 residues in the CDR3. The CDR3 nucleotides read TGTGCCATCAGTGATCGTGGTGGCTACACCTTC. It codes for CAISDRGGYTF.

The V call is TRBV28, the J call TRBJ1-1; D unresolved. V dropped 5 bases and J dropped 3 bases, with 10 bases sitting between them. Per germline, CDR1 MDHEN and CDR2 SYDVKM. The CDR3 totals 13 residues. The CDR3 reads CASSGSYYTEAFF. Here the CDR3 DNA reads TGTGCCAGCAGTGGGTCTTACTACACTGAAGCTTTCTTT.

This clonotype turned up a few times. The CDR3 DNA reads TGTGCCAGCAGCTTAGAGGCAGGTTGGGAGCAGTACTTC. Translating gives CASSLEAGWEQYF. The chain uses TRBV11-2 and TRBJ2-5; weak D call: TRBD2 (5 bases). Looked up from germline, CDR1 is SGHAT and CDR2 is FQNNGV. The CDR3 spans 13 residues. Trimming took 0 bases from V and 11 from J, leaving 13 bases between them.

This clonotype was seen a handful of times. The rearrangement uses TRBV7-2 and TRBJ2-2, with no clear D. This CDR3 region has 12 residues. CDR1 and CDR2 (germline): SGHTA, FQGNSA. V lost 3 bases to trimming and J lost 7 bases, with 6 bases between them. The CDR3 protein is CASSLAYGELFF. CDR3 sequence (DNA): TGTGCCAGCAGCTTGGCCTACGGGGAGCTGTTTTTT.

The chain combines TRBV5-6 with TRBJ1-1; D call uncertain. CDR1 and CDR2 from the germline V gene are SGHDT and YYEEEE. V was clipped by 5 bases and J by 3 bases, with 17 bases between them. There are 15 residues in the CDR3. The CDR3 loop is CASSSDPSAHTEAFF. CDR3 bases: TGTGCCAGCAGTTCCGATCCTTCCGCGCACACTGAAGCTTTCTTT.

The CDR3 coding sequence is TGCGCCAGCAGCAGACAGGGGGCTGAGGGTGAAGCTTTCTTT. This codes for CASSRQGAEGEAFF. This chain links TRBV5-1 with TRBJ1-1, with 10 bases fitting TRBD1. CDR1 and CDR2 from the germline V gene are SGHRS and YFSETQ. This CDR3 comprises 14 residues. The J segment lost 7 bases and the V segment lost 4 bases, leaving 7 bases of the junction unmatched. Full variable domain (outside the CDR3, taken from reference TRBV5-1 and TRBJ1-1): KAGVTQTPRYLIKTRGQQVTLSCSPISGHRSVSWYQQTPGQGLQFLFEYFSETQRNKGNFPGRFSGRQFSNSRSEMNVSTLELGDSALYLCASSRQGAEGEAFFGQGTRLTVV.

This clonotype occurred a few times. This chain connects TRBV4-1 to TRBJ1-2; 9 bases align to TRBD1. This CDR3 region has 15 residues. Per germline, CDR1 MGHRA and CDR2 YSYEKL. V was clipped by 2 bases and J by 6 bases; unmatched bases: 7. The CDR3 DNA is TGCGCCAGCAGCCAAAATTACCGGGACAGGGATGGCTACACCTTC. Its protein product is CASSQNYRDRDGYTF.

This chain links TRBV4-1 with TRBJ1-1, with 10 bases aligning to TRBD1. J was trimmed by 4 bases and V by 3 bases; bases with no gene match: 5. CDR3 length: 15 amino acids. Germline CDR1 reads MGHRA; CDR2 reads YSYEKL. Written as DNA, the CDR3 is TGCGCCAGCAGCCAGCCCGGGACAGGGGCCACTGAAGCTTTCTTT. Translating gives CASSQPGTGATEAFF.

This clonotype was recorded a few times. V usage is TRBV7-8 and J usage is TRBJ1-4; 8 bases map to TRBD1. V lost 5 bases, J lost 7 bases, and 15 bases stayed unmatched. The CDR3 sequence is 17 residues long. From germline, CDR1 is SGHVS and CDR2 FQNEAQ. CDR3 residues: CASSPSVAGGEGEKLFF. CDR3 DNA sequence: TGTGCCAGCAGCCCAAGTGTCGCAGGGGGCGAAGGTGAAAAACTGTTTTTT.

The CDR3, as DNA: TGCAGTGCTAACAATGAGCAGTTCTTC. It specifies CSANNEQFF. This chain uses TRBV20-1 with TRBJ2-1; D is ambiguous. The V gene's germline CDR1 is DFQATT and CDR2 SNEGSKA (reference sequence). The CDR3 runs to 9 residues. V was cut by 4 bases and J by 5 bases, with 0 bases left in between.